The 8 T cell receptor beta chains given below trace back to one sample, sequenced in a study of blood T cell repertoires in COVID-19 (dated by TCRdb to about 2020). The library relied on the immunoSEQ multiplex PCR assay. As stored in TCRdb, this immuneACCESS dataset retains in-frame rearrangements with V and J assigned. A fraction of the clones does not appear; measured against another copy, unresolved V genes explain less than half of the discrepancy, and the remainder lacks a known reason. This sample lists 55,000 to 75,000 clones; roughly 72% were detected once. The ten largest clones represent about 5% of the sample. Sequencing was performed on peripheral blood. Receptor source: a woman in her 70s with COVID-19, enrolled during active disease.

The chain links TRBV19 to TRBJ1-5, with TRBD1 matching over 7 bases. This CDR3 region has 16 residues. Germline V CDR1 and CDR2: LNHDA, SQIVND (reference sequence). J lost 4 bases, V lost 4 bases, and 10 bases had no gene match. This CDR3 is CASSTARDSYNQPQHF. As DNA, the CDR3 is TGTGCCAGTAGTACCGCCAGGGACAGCTATAATCAGCCCCAGCATTTT.

This chain joins TRBV9 and TRBJ2-1; maybe TRBD2 (5 bases). Deletions cut 1 base from V and 10 bases from J, with 6 bases between. The CDR3 totals 11 residues. The germline V gene has CDR1 SGDLS and CDR2 YYNGEE. CDR3 loop: CASSVSGEQFF. The CDR3 nucleotides read TGTGCCAGCAGCGTATCGGGAGAGCAGTTCTTC.

Here the CDR3 reads CASSLGSGEKLFF. CDR3 sequence (DNA): TGTGCCAGCAGCTTGGGGAGTGGGGAAAAACTGTTTTTT. V gene TRBV7-3 combines with J gene TRBJ1-4; D gene unclear. V gave up 3 bases and J gave up 8 bases, with 10 bases separating them. CDR3 length: 13 residues. Germline CDR1 and CDR2: SGHTA and FQGTGA.

This chain uses TRBV23-1 with TRBJ1-4, with a weak D call TRBD1 (5 bases). TRBV23-1 is designated an ORF whose function remains uncertain. Trimming shortened V by 3 bases and J by 8 bases, and 13 bases separated the two germline ends. The CDR3 runs 14 residues. The CDR3 here is CASSHGGREEKLFF. Here the CDR3 DNA reads TGCGCCAGCAGTCATGGGGGGAGAGAAGAAAAACTGTTTTTT.

This clone has a handful of counts. The genes are TRBV4-1 and TRBJ2-1, with TRBD2 identical over 9 bases. Trimming at V came to 5 bases and at J to 2 bases, leaving 7 bases not matched to a gene. The germline CDR1 and CDR2 sequences are MGHRA and YSYEKL. This CDR3 spans 16 amino acids. Here the CDR3 DNA reads TGCGCCAGCAGCGAAGCCCGCGGGAGGGCCTACAATGAGCAGTTCTTC. It encodes CASSEARGRAYNEQFF.

The rearrangement joins TRBV5-5 to TRBJ1-1; D unclear. CDR3 length: 11 amino acids. The V end lost 1 base, the J end lost 8 bases, and 6 bases lay between the germline ends. Germline V gene data show CDR1 as SGHKS and CDR2 as YYEKEE (reference sequence). CDR3 coding DNA: TGTGCCAGCAGCTTGAACAGAGAAGCTTTCTTT. It is translated as CASSLNREAFF.

The CDR3 DNA is TGTGCCAGCAGTTGGCAGCGGGGGCAAGAGACCCAGTACTTC. It is translated as CASSWQRGQETQYF. V gene TRBV27 combines with J gene TRBJ2-5; TRBD2 aligns across 8 bases. CDR1 is MNHEY, CDR2 SMNVEV, per germline (reference sequence). Trimming cost V 4 bases and J 2 bases; bases outside gene matches: 3. The CDR3 totals 14 residues.

The CDR3 DNA is TGCGCCAGCGGCCGGGGTCCATCTGGAGGGACTGAAGCTTTCTTT. The encoded protein is CASGRGPSGGTEAFF. V usage is TRBV5-1 and J usage is TRBJ1-1, with D uncertain. The CDR3 has 15 amino acids. Germline values: CDR1 SGHRS, CDR2 YFSETQ. Trimming took off 7 bases at V and 5 bases at J, with 21 bases between the two ends.